The T cell receptor (beta chain) described here comes from a study of CD8+CD57+ T cells in acquired aplastic anemia. There are 15 residues in the CDR3. With 0 bases clipped from V and 5 bases from J, the junction kept 2 bases outside the gene matches. TCR beta VDJ and CDR3 were profiled, and genomic DNA was the template. TCRdb re-called the reads with MiXCR, one entry per CDR3 protein. Found here are under 500,000 distinct CDR3 sequences, approximately 32% of them singletons; the top ten hold less than 0.85%. General observations from the study: Patients did not significantly differ from controls in CD8+ Simpson's diversity. The study identified 25 to 30 CD8+ CDR3 sequences shared by patients and controls.

Patients picked for sequencing had shown CD8+CD57+ cell expansion detected by flow cytometry. As a group, the patients uniformly had severe acquired aplastic anemia. Patients had not yet gotten any therapy when their blood was taken for sampling. This clonotype appeared a few times. Its specificity is not known. The V gene is TRBV12-3 or TRBV12-4, the J gene TRBJ2-5; 11 nucleotides align to TRBD2. Sequenced material: sorted CD4+, CD8+, or CD8+CD57+ T cells (not recorded which) from PBMCs. The TCR sequence derives from a human donor with aplastic anemia. This CDR3 is CASSLAVAGGETQYF. In DNA form, the CDR3 reads TGTGCCAGCAGTTTAGCGGTAGCGGGGGGGGAGACCCAGTACTTC.